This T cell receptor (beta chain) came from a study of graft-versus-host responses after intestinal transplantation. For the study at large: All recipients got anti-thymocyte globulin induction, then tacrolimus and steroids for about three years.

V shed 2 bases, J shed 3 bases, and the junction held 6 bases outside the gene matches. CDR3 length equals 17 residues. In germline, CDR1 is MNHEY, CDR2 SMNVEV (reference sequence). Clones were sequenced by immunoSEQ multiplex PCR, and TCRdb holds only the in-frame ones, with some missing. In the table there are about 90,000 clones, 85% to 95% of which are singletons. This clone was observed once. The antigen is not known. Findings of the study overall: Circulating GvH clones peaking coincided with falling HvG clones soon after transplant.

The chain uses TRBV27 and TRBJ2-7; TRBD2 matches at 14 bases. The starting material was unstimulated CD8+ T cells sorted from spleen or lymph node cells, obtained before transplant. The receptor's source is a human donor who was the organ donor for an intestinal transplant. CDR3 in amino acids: CASSLGSGTSGGYEQYF. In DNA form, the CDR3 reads TGTGCCAGCAGTTTAGGCAGTGGGACTAGCGGGGGCTACGAGCAGTACTTC.